This TCR beta chain was observed in a study of early T cells in non-severe SARS-CoV-2 infection. Study observations and caveats: Anti-spike CD8 specificities were favored by VDJdb matching, whose results missed private and CD4 specificities.

TCRdb used MiXCR to reprocess the 5' RACE reads, holding one entry per CDR3 protein. The sample holds approximately 97,000 distinct CDR3 sequences, about 12% seen once. This clonotype was detected many times. What it binds is unknown. Trimming shortened V by 0 bases and J by 1 base, and 10 bases separated the two germline ends. In germline, CDR1 is SGDLS, CDR2 YYNGEE. CDR3 length: 15 residues. Sample: whole blood. The source of this sequence is an adult who was a healthcare worker with PCR-confirmed SARS-CoV-2 infection or an uninfected control (not recorded which). The V and J genes are TRBV9 and TRBJ1-1, with D hard to call. DNA of the CDR3: TGTGCCAGCAGCGTAGCCCCCGCCGGGAACACTGAAGCTTTCTTT. This sequence encodes CASSVAPAGNTEAFF. Combining the CDR3 with reference TRBV9 and TRBJ1-1 gives the whole variable domain DSGVTQTPKHLITATGQRVTLRCSPRSGDLSVYWYQQSLDQGLQFLIQYYNGEERAKGNILERFSAQQFPDLHSELNLSSLELGDSALYFCASSVAPAGNTEAFFGQGTRLTVV.